The clone carrying this TCR beta chain is a singleton in its sample. Its antigen remains unknown. The sample comes from a study of cytomegalovirus exposure and HLA in healthy donors. Study-wide context: The 95 to 150 validation repertoires, a later analysis reported, used the same platform as the 600 to 700 first-cohort repertoires.

The study's findings and limits: Through in vitro validation, three CMV-associated chains were shown to be specific for CMV antigens. Overall, roughly 170 TCR beta chains were annotated as cytomegalovirus-associated.

The method was immunoSEQ multiplex PCR; TCRdb's version includes in-frame clones alone and lacks a portion of them. The sample holds about 240,000 clones; approximately 86% are singletons and the top ten take around 1.2%. The receptor was isolated from a woman in her 30s in good health and CMV-seropositive. Sequencing used PBMCs.

Written as DNA, the CDR3 is TGTGCCAGTAGTATTTTTTTGGACACAGGCTACGAGCAGTACTTC. Encoded protein: CASSIFLDTGYEQYF. The chain joins TRBV19 to TRBJ2-7; D possibly corresponds to TRBD1 (5 bases). CDR1 LNHDA and CDR2 SQIVND come from the germline V gene (reference sequence). This CDR3 has 15 amino acids. V gave up 3 bases and J gave up 3 bases, with 15 bases separating them.